This T cell receptor (beta chain) was sequenced for a study of neurological immune-mediated disorders. Study-wide results and limits: While HTLV-1-associated myelopathy showed the greatest TCR clonal expansion, multiple sclerosis showed the least, falling below healthy controls.

Ten or more counts support this clonotype. Its target is not known. The cDNA was generated through 5'RACE incorporating 10-nucleotide random UMIs. TCRdb redid the calling of the 5' RACE reads with MiXCR, one entry per CDR3 protein. The sample lists 35,000 to 50,000 distinct CDR3 sequences, 2% to 3% occurring once. The CDR3 is 15 residues long. The V gene's germline CDR1 is LNHDA and CDR2 SQIVND (reference sequence). J lost 1 base, V lost 6 bases, and 5 bases had no gene match. PBMCs stored at -80 C, numbering 2 million, were the origin of the unsorted libraries. The material sequenced was PBMCs. The V call is TRBV19, the J call TRBJ2-2; 7 bases match TRBD1. The clonotype originates from a man between 45 and 60 years old with multiple sclerosis. Written as DNA, the CDR3 is TGTGCCAGTAGCCCGTGGACAGGGAACACCGGGGAGCTGTTTTTT. Protein sequence: CASSPWTGNTGELFF. The full variable domain, in which reference TRBV19 and TRBJ2-2 provide the parts outside the CDR3, is DGGITQSPKYLFRKEGQNVTLSCEQNLNHDAMYWYRQDPGQGLRLIYYSQIVNDFQKGDIAEGYSVSREKKESFPLTVTSAQKNPTAFYLCASSPWTGNTGELFFGEGSRLTVL.